This entry is about one TCR beta chain. The PCR made use of 60 Vbeta and 13 Jbeta primers. Assay used: immunoSEQ multiplex PCR; TCRdb lists only in-frame clones, some missing. Of 110,000 or so clones listed, over 65% are singletons. The sample belongs to a study of cytomegalovirus exposure and HLA in healthy donors. The germline V gene encodes CDR1 MNHEY and CDR2 SVGAGI. This CDR3 contains 14 residues. V was pared by 5 bases and J by 0 bases, with 10 bases between. The sequenced sample was PBMCs. The origin of this receptor is a woman in her 30s in good health and CMV-seropositive. This chain links TRBV6-5 with TRBJ1-1, with a possible D match to TRBD1 (6 bases). CDR3 in DNA: TGTGCCAGCAGTCGACAGGAGGTGAACACTGAAGCTTTCTTT. Protein sequence: CASSRQEVNTEAFF.